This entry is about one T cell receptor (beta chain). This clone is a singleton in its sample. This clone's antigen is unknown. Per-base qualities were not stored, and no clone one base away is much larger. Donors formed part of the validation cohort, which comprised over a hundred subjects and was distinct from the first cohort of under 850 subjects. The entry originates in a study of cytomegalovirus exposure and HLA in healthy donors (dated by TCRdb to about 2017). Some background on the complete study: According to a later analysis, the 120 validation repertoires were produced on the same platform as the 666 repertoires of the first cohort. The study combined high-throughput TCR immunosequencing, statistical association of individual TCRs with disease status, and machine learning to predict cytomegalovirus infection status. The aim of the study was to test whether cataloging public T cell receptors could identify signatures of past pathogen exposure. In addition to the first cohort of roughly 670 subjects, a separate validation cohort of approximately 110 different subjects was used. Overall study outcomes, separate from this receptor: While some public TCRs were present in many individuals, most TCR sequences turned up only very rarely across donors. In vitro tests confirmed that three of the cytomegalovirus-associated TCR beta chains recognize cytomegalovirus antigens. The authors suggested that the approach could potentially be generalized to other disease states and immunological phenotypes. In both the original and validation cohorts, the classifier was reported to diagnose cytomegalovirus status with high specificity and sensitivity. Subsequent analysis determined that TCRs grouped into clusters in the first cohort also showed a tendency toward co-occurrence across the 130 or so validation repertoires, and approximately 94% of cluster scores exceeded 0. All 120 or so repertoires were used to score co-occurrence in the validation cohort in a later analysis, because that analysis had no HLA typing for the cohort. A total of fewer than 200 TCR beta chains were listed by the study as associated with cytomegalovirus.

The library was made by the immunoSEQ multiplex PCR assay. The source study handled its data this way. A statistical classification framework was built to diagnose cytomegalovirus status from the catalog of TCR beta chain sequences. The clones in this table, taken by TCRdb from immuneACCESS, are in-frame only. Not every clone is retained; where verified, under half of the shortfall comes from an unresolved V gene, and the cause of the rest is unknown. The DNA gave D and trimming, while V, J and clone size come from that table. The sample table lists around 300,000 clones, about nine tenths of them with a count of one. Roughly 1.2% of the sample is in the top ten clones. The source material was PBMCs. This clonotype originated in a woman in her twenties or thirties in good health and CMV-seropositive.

CDR3 reads: CASSLVLSEQYF. The sequenced DNA is TGTGCCAGCAGCTTAGTACTATCCGAGCAGTACTTC. The chain couples TRBV7-2 to TRBJ2-7; there is no confident call for the D gene. V was cut back by 1 base and J by 6 bases, leaving a gap of 7 bases between them. From the cysteine up to the phenylalanine, the CDR3 has a length of 12 residues. Only the CDR3 DNA is retained, 36 bases long and in frame from the first base. CDR1 and CDR2 are drawn from the germline V gene: SGHTA, FQGNSA.